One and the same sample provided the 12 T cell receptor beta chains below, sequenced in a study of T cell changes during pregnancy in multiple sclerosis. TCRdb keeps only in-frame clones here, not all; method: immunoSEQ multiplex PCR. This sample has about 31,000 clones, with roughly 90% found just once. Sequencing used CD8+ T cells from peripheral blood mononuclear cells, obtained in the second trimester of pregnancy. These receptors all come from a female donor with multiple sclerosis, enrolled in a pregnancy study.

The CDR3 DNA follows: TGCAGCGGAAGCGGGACAAAGACCTACAATGAGCAGTTCTTC. Its translation: CSGSGTKTYNEQFF. J is TRBJ2-1 and V is TRBV29-1; maybe TRBD2 (7 bases). Between the trimmed V and J ends, which lost 7 bases and 2 bases, there was a span of 15 bases. This CDR3 contains 14 residues. CDR1 and CDR2 from the germline V gene are SQVTM and ANQGSEA.

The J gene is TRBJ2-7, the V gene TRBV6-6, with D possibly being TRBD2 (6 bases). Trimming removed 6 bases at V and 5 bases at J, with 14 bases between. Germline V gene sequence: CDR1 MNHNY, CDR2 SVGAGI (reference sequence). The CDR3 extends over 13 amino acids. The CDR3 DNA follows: TGTGCCAGCAGCCTACGGGAGAGCGACGAGCAGTACTTC. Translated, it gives CASSLRESDEQYF.

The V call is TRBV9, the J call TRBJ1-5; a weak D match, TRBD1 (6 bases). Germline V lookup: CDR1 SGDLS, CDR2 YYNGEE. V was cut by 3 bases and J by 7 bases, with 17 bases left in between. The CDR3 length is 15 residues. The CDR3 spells CASSATGLSQQPQHF. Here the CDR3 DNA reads TGTGCCAGCAGCGCCACAGGGTTGTCGCAACAGCCCCAGCATTTT.

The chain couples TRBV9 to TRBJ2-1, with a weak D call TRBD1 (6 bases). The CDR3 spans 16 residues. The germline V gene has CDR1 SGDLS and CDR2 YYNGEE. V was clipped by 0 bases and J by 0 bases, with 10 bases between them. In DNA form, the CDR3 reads TGTGCCAGCAGCGTAGTCAAAGGGGGCTCCTACAATGAGCAGTTCTTC. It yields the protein CASSVVKGGSYNEQFF.

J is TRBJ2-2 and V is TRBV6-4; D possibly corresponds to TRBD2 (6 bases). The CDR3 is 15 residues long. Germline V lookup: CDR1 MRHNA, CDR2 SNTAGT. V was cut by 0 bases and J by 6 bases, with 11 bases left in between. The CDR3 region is CASSDSGGTAGELFF. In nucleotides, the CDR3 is TGTGCCAGCAGTGACTCTGGGGGGACTGCCGGGGAGCTGTTTTTT.

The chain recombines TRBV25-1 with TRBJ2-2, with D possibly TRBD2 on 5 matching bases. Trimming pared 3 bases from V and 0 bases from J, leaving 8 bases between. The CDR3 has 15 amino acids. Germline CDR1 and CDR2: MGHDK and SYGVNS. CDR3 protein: CASSDGLSNTGELFF. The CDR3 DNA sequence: TGTGCCAGCAGTGATGGACTCTCGAACACCGGGGAGCTGTTTTTT.

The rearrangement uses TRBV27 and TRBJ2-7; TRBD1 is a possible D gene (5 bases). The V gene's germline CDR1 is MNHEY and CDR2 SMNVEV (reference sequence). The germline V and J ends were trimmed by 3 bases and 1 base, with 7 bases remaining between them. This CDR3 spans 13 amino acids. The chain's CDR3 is CASSFTGSYEQYF. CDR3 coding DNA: TGTGCCAGCAGTTTCACAGGTTCCTACGAGCAGTACTTC.

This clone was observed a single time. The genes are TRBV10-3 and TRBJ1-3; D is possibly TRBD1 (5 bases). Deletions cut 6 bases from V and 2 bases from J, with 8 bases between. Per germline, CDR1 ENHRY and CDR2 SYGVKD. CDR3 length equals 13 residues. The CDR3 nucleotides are TGTGCCATCAGGACAGATACTGGAAACACCATATATTTT. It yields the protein CAIRTDTGNTIYF.

The CDR3 DNA sequence: TGTGCCACCCAAACGACAGGGCCTGGTGATCAGCCCCAGCATTTT. Amino acids: CATQTTGPGDQPQHF. The V and J genes are TRBV28 and TRBJ1-5; 7 bases agree with TRBD1. The CDR3 loop spans 15 amino acids. Trimming cost V 10 bases and J 5 bases; bases outside gene matches: 14. Per germline, CDR1 MDHEN and CDR2 SYDVKM.

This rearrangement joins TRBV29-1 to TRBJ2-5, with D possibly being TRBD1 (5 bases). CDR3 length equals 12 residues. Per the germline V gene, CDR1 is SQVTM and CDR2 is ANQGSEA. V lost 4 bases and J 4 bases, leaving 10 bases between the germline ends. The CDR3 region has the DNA TGCAGCGTTGTCGTGACAGCAGAGACCCAGTACTTC. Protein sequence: CSVVVTAETQYF.

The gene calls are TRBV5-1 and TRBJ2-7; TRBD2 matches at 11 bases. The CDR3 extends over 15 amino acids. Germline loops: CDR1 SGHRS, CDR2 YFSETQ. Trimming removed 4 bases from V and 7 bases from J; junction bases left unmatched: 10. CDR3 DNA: TGCGCCAGCAGCGCCCCCACTAGCGGGAGAAGGGAGCAGTACTTC. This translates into CASSAPTSGRREQYF.

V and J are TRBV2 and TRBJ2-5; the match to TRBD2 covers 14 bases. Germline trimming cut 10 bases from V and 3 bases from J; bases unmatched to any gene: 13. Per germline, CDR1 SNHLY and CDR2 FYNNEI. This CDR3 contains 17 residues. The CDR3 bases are TGTGCCAACGGAGGGGGACTAGCGGGAGTCGGGGAAGAGACCCAGTACTTC. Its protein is CANGGGLAGVGEETQYF. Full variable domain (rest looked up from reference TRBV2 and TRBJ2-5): EPEVTQTPSHQVTQMGQEVILRCVPISNHLYFYWYRQILGQKVEFLVSFYNNEISEKSEIFDDQFSVERPDGSNFTLKIRSTKLEDSAMYFCANGGGLAGVGEETQYFGPGTRLLVL.